This T cell receptor (beta chain) is drawn from a study of resident and recirculating memory T cells in vitiligo. Study-wide background: Epidermis came from shave biopsies of lesional and nonlesional sites, plus PBMCs.

As concerns this clone: Its antigen is still unknown.

The CDR3 consists of 19 residues. The germline V gene has CDR1 MNHEY and CDR2 SMNVEV (reference sequence). With 5 bases clipped from V and 0 bases from J, the junction kept 13 bases outside the gene matches. Sequencing used immunoSEQ multiplex PCR; TCRdb keeps in-frame clones, though not all of them. The table records 40,000 to 50,000 clones, roughly 91% of them present only once. General study findings and limits: Sequences differed between biopsy sites and patients, suggesting private specificity.

Confetti depigmentation, marking active vitiligo, was absent in these patients. This clonotype was obtained from a male donor with vitiligo. The rearrangement uses TRBV27 and TRBJ2-1, with 10 nucleotides matching TRBD1. Sequencing was carried out using blood. CDR3 amino acids: CASSPFGTGETRSYNEQFF. The CDR3 DNA reads TGTGCCAGCAGTCCCTTTGGGACAGGGGAGACGCGCTCCTACAATGAGCAGTTCTTC.